This TCR beta chain was recovered during a study of shared T cell receptors in the human thymus. In germline, CDR1 is MNHEY, CDR2 SVGAGI. V shed 2 bases, J shed 3 bases, and the junction held 5 bases outside the gene matches. The CDR3 has 16 amino acids. Clones were read by immunoSEQ multiplex PCR, and TCRdb kept only the in-frame ones, dropping some. The sample has some 700,000 clones, approximately 87% seen once. This sample was also put to use in a study of human thymus T cells. That study adds: In corrective heart surgery, resections were taken, and these provided the thymus tissue. V and J genes seemed to be used with bias in thymic and blood repertoires.

Sequencing was performed on thymocytes. The clonotype originates from a boy in the first two years of life with a congenital heart defect. The chain uses TRBV6-5 and TRBJ2-1, with TRBD2 identical over 9 bases. CDR3 in amino acids: CASSYHISGSYNEQFF. The CDR3 nucleotides read TGTGCCAGCAGTTACCATATTAGCGGGAGCTACAATGAGCAGTTCTTC.